A selection of T cell receptor beta chains follows, all from one sample in a study of T cell responses to AZD1222 COVID-19 vaccine. TCRdb's copy holds only in-frame clones and misses some; the assay was immunoSEQ multiplex PCR. The table lists fewer than 110,000 clones, roughly 90% of them singletons. The input for sequencing was peripheral blood, taken 28 days after the second AZD1222 dose. The origin of the receptors is an adult who received the AZD1222 COVID-19 vaccine. The CDR3 runs from the conserved cysteine through the conserved F or W. Each record gives: D gene, V gene, clone size, J gene, CDR3 DNA, CDR3 protein. A D gene is named only where the DNA matches it firmly. Not all rows give a size; the values are once, few, many and, for expanded clones, a class.

>-|TRBV29-1|-|TRBJ2-2
TGCAGCGTTGAAGACGGCACCGGGGAGCTGTTTTTT
CSVEDGTGELFF
>-|TRBV10-3|-|TRBJ2-1
TGTGCCATCAGTGGGGGTCGCCGCTCCTACAATGAGCAGTTCTTC
CAISGGRRSYNEQFF
>-|TRBV11-2|-|TRBJ1-1
TGTGCCAGCAGCTTAGGCTCTTGGGGCTTGAACACTGAAGCTTTCTTT
CASSLGSWGLNTEAFF
>-|TRBV5-5|once|TRBJ1-1
TGTGCCAGCAGCTTGGAGCCTAAGAACACTGAAGCTTTCTTT
CASSLEPKNTEAFF
>TRBD1|TRBV5-1|-|TRBJ2-1
TGCGCCAGCAGTCCCCCACCCGGGACAGACTCCTACAATGAGCAGTTCTTC
CASSPPPGTDSYNEQFF
>-|TRBV3-1/TRBV3-2|-|TRBJ1-6
TGTGCCAGCAGCCGTCAGGGAGGTAATTCACCCCTCCACTTT
CASSRQGGNSPLHF
>-|TRBV28|-|TRBJ2-6
TGTGCCACCAATTTACTTGGGGCCAACGTCCTGACTTTC
CATNLLGANVLTF
>TRBD2|TRBV2|once|TRBJ2-7
TGTGCCAGCAGTGAAACTAGCGGGACTTACGAGCAGTACTTC
CASSETSGTYEQYF
>-|TRBV3-1/TRBV3-2|-|TRBJ2-2
TGTGCCAGCAGCCCCCCCCCTCGGGCAGTCGTAGCCGGGGAGCTGTTTTTT
CASSPPPRAVVAGELFF
>TRBD1|TRBV5-8|-|TRBJ2-7
TGTGCCAGCACCTACAGGGGGCAGGTCTACGAGCAGTACTTC
CASTYRGQVYEQYF
>-|TRBV29-1|-|TRBJ2-3
TGCAGCGTTGGGGCGGCTAGCCCTAGCACAGATACGCAGTATTTT
CSVGAASPSTDTQYF
>-|TRBV30|once|TRBJ1-2
TGTGCCTGGGAAACAGGGACTTTTGGCTACACCTTC
CAWETGTFGYTF
>TRBD1|TRBV7-9|-|TRBJ2-3
TGTGCCAGCAGCTTACCGGGACAGGGAAGCACAGATACGCAGTATTTT
CASSLPGQGSTDTQYF
>-|TRBV29-1|-|TRBJ1-1
TGCAGCGTGGGACGTCGGAACACTGAAGCTTTCTTT
CSVGRRNTEAFF
>TRBD2|TRBV6-1|-|TRBJ2-5
TGTGCCAGCAGTGAGGGGACTAGAAATTACCAAGAGACCCAGTACTTC
CASSEGTRNYQETQYF
>-|TRBV5-8|-|TRBJ2-5
TGTGCCAGCAGCTTGCGGGAGACCCAGTACTTC
CASSLRETQYF
>-|TRBV29-1|-|TRBJ1-1
TGCAGCGTTGCGACCCTGAACACTGAAGCTTTCTTT
CSVATLNTEAFF
>-|TRBV3-1/TRBV3-2|-|TRBJ2-1
TGTGCCAGCAGCCAAAACAGGAAATCTGAGCAGTTCTTC
CASSQNRKSEQFF
>TRBD1|TRBV7-8|-|TRBJ1-2
TGTGCCAGCACCTTGGACAGGGACGGCTATGGCTACACCTTC
CASTLDRDGYGYTF
>-|TRBV6-5|-|TRBJ1-1
TGTGCCAGCAGTCAGGGGCTGAACACTGAAGCTTTCTTT
CASSQGLNTEAFF
>-|TRBV11-2|-|TRBJ1-1
TGTGCCAGCAGCCAGGAGGCGGTGGGCGCTGAAGCTTTCTTT
CASSQEAVGAEAFF
>TRBD2|TRBV14|-|TRBJ2-5
TGTGCCAGCAGCCAAGCTAGCGGGAGTTTGGAGACCCAGTACTTC
CASSQASGSLETQYF
>-|TRBV20-1|-|TRBJ2-5
TGCAGTGCTAGTTTCGGGGCGTCAGGGGAGACCCAGTACTTC
CSASFGASGETQYF
>-|TRBV14|-|TRBJ2-7
TGTGCCAGCAGCGAAGACATAAGTCCCGTGTGGGAGCAGTACTTC
CASSEDISPVWEQYF
>TRBD2|TRBV29-1|-|TRBJ2-5
TGCAGCGTTGATACTAGCGGGAGTCGAGAGACCCAGTACTTC
CSVDTSGSRETQYF
>-|TRBV2|-|TRBJ2-7
TGTGCCAGCAGTGCCAGCTACGAGCAGTACTTC
CASSASYEQYF